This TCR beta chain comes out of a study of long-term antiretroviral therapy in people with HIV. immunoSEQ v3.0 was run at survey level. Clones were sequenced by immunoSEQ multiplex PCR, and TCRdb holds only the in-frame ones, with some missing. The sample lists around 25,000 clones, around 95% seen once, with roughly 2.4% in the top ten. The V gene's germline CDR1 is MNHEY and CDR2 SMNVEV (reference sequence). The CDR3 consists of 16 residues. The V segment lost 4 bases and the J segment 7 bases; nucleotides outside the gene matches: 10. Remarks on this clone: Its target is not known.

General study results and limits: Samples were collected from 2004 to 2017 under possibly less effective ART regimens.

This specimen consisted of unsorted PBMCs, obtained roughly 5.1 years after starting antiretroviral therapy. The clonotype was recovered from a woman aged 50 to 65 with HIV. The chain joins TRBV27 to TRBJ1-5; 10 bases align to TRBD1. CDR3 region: CASSSSGTGVWQPQHF. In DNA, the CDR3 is TGTGCCAGCAGTTCTTCCGGGACAGGGGTCTGGCAGCCCCAGCATTTT.